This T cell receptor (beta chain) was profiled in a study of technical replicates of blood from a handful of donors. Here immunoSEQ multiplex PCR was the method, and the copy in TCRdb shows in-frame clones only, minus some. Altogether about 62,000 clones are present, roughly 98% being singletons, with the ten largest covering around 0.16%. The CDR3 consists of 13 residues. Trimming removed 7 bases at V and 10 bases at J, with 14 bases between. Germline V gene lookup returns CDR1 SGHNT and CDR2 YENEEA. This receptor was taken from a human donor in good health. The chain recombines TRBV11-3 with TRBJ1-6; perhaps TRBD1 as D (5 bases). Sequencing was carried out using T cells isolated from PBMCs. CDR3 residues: CASTPLGGSPLHF. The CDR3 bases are TGTGCCAGCACTCCCCTGGGGGGGTCACCCCTCCACTTT.